This T cell receptor beta chain was obtained from a study of blood T cell repertoires in COVID-19. Study in general: Some COVID-19 samples were acute and others convalescent; all came from the United States, Italy and Spain. The analysed material was cDNA or gDNA that came from T cells, B-cell-depleted T cells, or PBMCs.

The ends were cut back, 4 bases at V and 0 bases at J, with 13 bases in the middle. This CDR3 comprises 15 residues. Germline assignment: CDR1 MNHNY and CDR2 SVGAGI (reference sequence). This clone was seen only once. Original processing notes: By means of reference gene primer amplification, nucleated cell counts were estimated. This table comes from immunoSEQ multiplex PCR, and its TCRdb copy is limited to in-frame clones, with some not included. The V and J calls and clone size come from that table; D and trimming were worked out from the DNA. The table lists about 310,000 clones, around 87% of them singletons.

The TCR was taken from a man between 45 and 60 years old with active or convalescent COVID-19. Sample: peripheral blood. The V call is TRBV6-6, the J call TRBJ2-7, with TRBD2 as a possible D gene (5 bases). CDR3 bases: TGTGCCAGCAGTTCAAGGACGGGAAGCTCCTACGAGCAGTACTTC. Translating gives CASSSRTGSSYEQYF.